These 21 T cell receptor beta chains came from one sample sequenced in a study of blood T cell repertoires in COVID-19. The repertoire was sequenced with immunoSEQ multiplex PCR; TCRdb's copy has only in-frame clones and lacks some. The repertoire has fewer than 120,000 clones, more than 70% of them found once; the top ten carry over 3%. Sequencing was performed on peripheral blood. These receptors were collected from a woman aged 50 to 60 with acute or convalescent COVID-19.

The gene calls are TRBV6-5 and TRBJ2-5, with 8 bases identical to TRBD2. Germline loops: CDR1 MNHEY, CDR2 SVGAGI. CDR3 length: 15 residues. With 0 bases clipped from V and 6 bases from J, the junction kept 6 bases outside the gene matches. The CDR3 loop reads CASSYSSSGIQTQYF. The CDR3 DNA follows: TGTGCCAGCAGTTACTCGAGTAGCGGGATACAGACCCAGTACTTC.

This chain connects TRBV3-1 (or the pseudogene TRBV3-2) to TRBJ2-7, with D unclear. CDR1 is LGHDT, CDR2 YNNKEL, per germline (reference sequence). V dropped 5 bases and J dropped 2 bases, with 10 bases sitting between them. The CDR3 consists of 13 residues. CDR3 in DNA: TGTGCCAGCAGCTGGGCAGTCACCTACGAGCAGTACTTC. It yields the protein CASSWAVTYEQYF.

The chain recombines TRBV6-6 with TRBJ2-5, with 8 bases that match TRBD1. This CDR3 has 13 residues. The trim removed 6 bases at V and 7 bases at J, leaving 7 bases unmatched. In germline, CDR1 is MNHNY, CDR2 SVGAGI (reference sequence). CDR3 loop: CASRDRVLATQYF. For the CDR3, the DNA is TGTGCCAGCAGGGACAGGGTATTGGCGACCCAGTACTTC.

The CDR3 protein is CSARIDTEAFF. The DNA of the CDR3 is TGCAGTGCTAGGATAGACACTGAAGCTTTCTTT. The rearrangement joins TRBV20-1 to TRBJ1-1; D is unclear. There are 11 residues in the CDR3. Per germline, CDR1 DFQATT and CDR2 SNEGSKA (reference sequence). With 3 bases removed from V and 3 bases from J, the gap between germline ends came to 5 bases.

This chain connects TRBV24-1 to TRBJ1-5; 8 nucleotides match TRBD1. The CDR3 covers 17 residues. The V gene end was trimmed by 4 bases and the J gene end by 3 bases; junction bases not matched to a gene: 10. Germline V gene sequence: CDR1 KGHDR, CDR2 SFDVKD. Written as DNA, the CDR3 is TGTGCCACCAGTGAAGGGAGACAGGGGAAAGTCAATCAGCCCCAGCATTTT. Protein sequence: CATSEGRQGKVNQPQHF.

The chain couples TRBV6-5 to TRBJ2-1, with TRBD1 identical over 7 bases. V gave up 3 bases and J gave up 4 bases; unmatched junction bases: 6. CDR1 and CDR2 (germline): MNHEY, SVGAGI. There are 15 residues in the CDR3. The CDR3: CASSYRLGQYNEQFF. The CDR3 DNA sequence: TGTGCCAGCAGTTATAGACTGGGACAGTACAATGAGCAGTTCTTC.

The V call is TRBV28, the J call TRBJ2-1; 7 positions agree with TRBD1. Germline V CDR1 and CDR2: MDHEN, SYDVKM. This CDR3 comprises 16 residues. V lost 4 bases and J lost 1; bases outside the gene matches: 7. The CDR3, as DNA: TGTGCCAGCAGTTCACAGGGGAAAGGGTCCTACAATGAGCAGTTCTTC. This gives the protein CASSSQGKGSYNEQFF. Supplemented by reference TRBV28 and TRBJ2-1, the full variable domain reads DVKVTQSSRYLVKRTGEKVFLECVQDMDHENMFWYRQDPGLGLRLIYFSYDVKMKEKGDIPEGYSVSREKKERFSLILESASTNQTSMYLCASSSQGKGSYNEQFFGPGTRLTVL.

This chain joins TRBV25-1 and TRBJ1-4, with 7 positions matching TRBD1. This CDR3 contains 13 residues. The germline gives CDR1 MGHDK, CDR2 SYGVNS. Losses at the gene ends were 8 bases for V and 8 bases for J; bases not matched to a gene: 8. This chain's CDR3 is CASGDRAREKLFF. CDR3 DNA: TGTGCCAGCGGAGACAGGGCACGGGAAAAACTGTTTTTT.

The rearrangement uses TRBV5-1 and TRBJ2-2; no clear D. CDR3 length equals 14 residues. Trimming cost V 5 bases and J 4 bases, with 12 bases left between them. Germline assignment: CDR1 SGHRS and CDR2 YFSETQ. The CDR3 region is CASRGLTVTGELFF. CDR3 DNA sequence: TGCGCCAGCAGGGGCCTAACAGTCACCGGGGAGCTGTTTTTT.

The rearrangement uses TRBV18 and TRBJ1-1; TRBD1 matches 8 bases. V lost 8 bases, J lost 3 bases, and 5 bases stayed unmatched. The CDR3 is made up of 13 amino acids. Germline loops: CDR1 KGHSH, CDR2 LQKENI. CDR3 loop: CASQQGGDTEAFF. DNA of the CDR3: TGTGCCAGCCAACAGGGGGGCGACACTGAAGCTTTCTTT.

This clone was detected only a few times. The V gene is TRBV27, the J gene TRBJ2-5; D perhaps matches TRBD2 (6 bases). Germline CDR1 reads MNHEY; CDR2 reads SMNVEV (reference sequence). The CDR3 is made up of 16 amino acids. The V and J ends lost 6 bases and 2 bases respectively, with 19 bases between them. The CDR3 nucleotides read TGTGCCAGCAGAAATGGGGCGGGGACCACACAAGAGACCCAGTACTTC. Translating it yields CASRNGAGTTQETQYF.

The V call is TRBV19, the J call TRBJ2-2, with D perhaps TRBD1 (6 bases). Trimming took 5 bases from V and 1 from J, leaving 14 bases between them. CDR3 length: 16 residues. Germline-derived CDR1 and CDR2 are LNHDA and SQIVND (reference sequence). Written as DNA, the CDR3 is TGTGCCAGTAGTCCGCGTCCGGGACAGAACACCGGGGAGCTGTTTTTT. Its translation: CASSPRPGQNTGELFF.

The rearrangement uses TRBV6-4 and TRBJ1-4; D ambiguous. The V gene's germline CDR1 is MRHNA and CDR2 SNTAGT. The CDR3 is 16 amino acids. V was pared by 7 bases and J by 4 bases, with 19 bases between. DNA for the CDR3: TGTGCCAGCAAGAGGGCAGCGGACGGTTTTAATGAAAAACTGTTTTTT. Translated, it gives CASKRAADGFNEKLFF.

The CDR3 bases are TGTGCCAGCAGTTTTCGAGGGGGCGAGTTTGTTGGCTACACCTTC. Its translation: CASSFRGGEFVGYTF. V is TRBV27 and J is TRBJ1-2, with 7 bases lining up with TRBD1. The germline V gene has CDR1 MNHEY and CDR2 SMNVEV (reference sequence). After removal of 3 bases from V and 7 bases from J, the junction contained 11 bases not matched to a gene. The CDR3 covers 15 residues.

Many counts were recorded for this clone. This chain links TRBV2 with TRBJ2-7; D is unclear. V lost 0 bases to trimming and J lost 0 bases, with 6 bases between them. Germline V CDR1 and CDR2: SNHLY, FYNNEI. This CDR3 has 14 residues. This chain's CDR3 is CASSEARYSYEQYF. CDR3 bases: TGTGCCAGCAGTGAAGCGCGTTACTCCTACGAGCAGTACTTC.

This clone was counted a single time. The chain combines TRBV3-1 (or the pseudogene TRBV3-2) with TRBJ2-2; D perhaps matches TRBD2 (6 bases). Germline V gene data show CDR1 as LGHDT and CDR2 as YNNKEL (reference sequence). CDR3 length: 13 amino acids. V lost 5 bases and J 4 bases, leaving 8 bases between the germline ends. The CDR3 spells CASSGDFTGELFF. CDR3 in DNA: TGTGCCAGCAGCGGGGACTTCACCGGGGAGCTGTTTTTT.

This clone was observed a handful of times. This chain joins TRBV3-1 (or the pseudogene TRBV3-2) and TRBJ2-1; TRBD2 matches 16 bases. Losses at the gene ends were 4 bases for V and 7 bases for J; bases not matched to a gene: 10. CDR3 size: 18 residues. Germline loops: CDR1 LGHDT, CDR2 YNNKEL (reference sequence). In DNA, the CDR3 is TGTGCCAGCAGCCTATACTCCGGGACTAGCGGGAGGGGGAATGAGCAGTTCTTC. Protein: CASSLYSGTSGRGNEQFF.

The V gene is TRBV21-1, the J gene TRBJ2-1; the table names TRBD1, a call not compared with the DNA. TRBV21-1 is a listed pseudogene. The CDR3 spans 17 residues. This CDR3 reads CASSKGLRGQTHNEQFF. CDR3 bases: TGTGCCAGCAGCAAAGGGCTAAGGGGACAGACCCACAATGAGCAGTTCTTC.

The gene calls are TRBV7-6 and TRBJ2-3, with 9 bases fitting TRBD2. The CDR3 consists of 16 residues. From germline, CDR1 is SGHVS and CDR2 FNYEAQ. V lost 5 bases and J lost 2; bases outside the gene matches: 8. Here the CDR3 DNA reads TGTGCCAGCAGCGCCTACACTAGCGGGTCCACAGATACGCAGTATTTT. This gives the protein CASSAYTSGSTDTQYF. Combining the CDR3 with reference TRBV7-6 and TRBJ2-3 gives the whole variable domain GAGVSQSPRYKVTKRGQDVALRCDPISGHVSLYWYRQALGQGPEFLTYFNYEAQQDKSGLPNDRFSAERPEGSISTLTIQRTEQRDSAMYRCASSAYTSGSTDTQYFGPGTRLTVL.

This chain connects TRBV2 to TRBJ1-1; the match to TRBD1 covers 7 bases. The junction had 9 bases not matched to a gene; V was cut back by 7 bases and J by 4 bases. Germline V gives CDR1 SNHLY, CDR2 FYNNEI. CDR3 length: 14 amino acids. The CDR3 DNA is TGTGCCAGCACCGACAACGACAGGGCCACTGAAGCTTTCTTT. Amino acids: CASTDNDRATEAFF.

The rearrangement joins TRBV6-1 to TRBJ2-7, with D possibly matching TRBD1 (6 bases). The CDR3 has 18 residues. V shed 3 bases and J shed 4 bases, with 25 bases lying between them. Germline V gene data show CDR1 as MNHNS and CDR2 as SASEGT. The CDR3, as DNA: TGTGCCAGCAGTGAGATCCCTCCCAGGCCAGGGGTTAGATACGAGCAGTACTTC. Its protein product is CASSEIPPRPGVRYEQYF.